The 16 T cell receptor beta chains below all came from one sample that was sequenced in a study of T-cell memory formation after mild COVID-19. TCRdb re-derived calls from the 5' RACE reads in MiXCR, one entry per CDR3 protein. The table records roughly 410,000 distinct CDR3 sequences, approximately 25% of them present only once. Sequenced sample: PBMCs or a T cell subset sorted from them (not recorded which). Every receptor here comes from an adult woman who had mild COVID-19 (a few samples of this study predate the infection). Cell type and time point are not known.

This clonotype was found once. V gene TRBV30 combines with J gene TRBJ2-2, with 9 positions matching TRBD2. CDR1 is GTSNPN, CDR2 SVGIG, per germline (reference sequence). V was pared by 6 bases and J by 7 bases, with 9 bases of the junction left unmatched. The CDR3 loop spans 14 amino acids. CDR3 in DNA: TGTGCCTGTCCGCCGGGACTAGCCGTCGGGGAGCTGTTTTTT. Encoded protein: CACPPGLAVGELFF.

This clonotype was observed a handful of times. The chain links TRBV18 to TRBJ2-2; 7 nucleotides line up with TRBD2. CDR1 and CDR2 (germline): KGHSH, LQKENI. CDR3 length: 16 residues. With V trimmed by 8 bases and J by 6 bases, 15 bases remained unmatched. The CDR3 sequence: CASPGAWGGSPGELFF. CDR3 nucleotide sequence: TGTGCCAGCCCCGGAGCCTGGGGCGGGAGCCCCGGGGAGCTGTTTTTT. Full variable domain (outside the CDR3, taken from reference TRBV18 and TRBJ2-2): NAGVMQNPRHLVRRRGQEARLRCSPMKGHSHVYWYRQLPEEGLKFMVYLQKENIIDESGMPKERFSAEFPKEGPSILRIQQVVRGDSAAYFCASPGAWGGSPGELFFGEGSRLTVL.

This clonotype came up many times. The rearrangement links TRBV20-1 to TRBJ2-5; D is unresolved. Trimming pared 6 bases from V and 2 bases from J, leaving 7 bases between. CDR3 length equals 11 residues. Germline assignment: CDR1 DFQATT and CDR2 SNEGSKA (reference sequence). The CDR3 is CSAKIQETQYF. Written as DNA, the CDR3 is TGCAGTGCAAAAATTCAAGAGACCCAGTACTTC.

J is TRBJ1-1 and V is TRBV7-6; D is unresolved. The ends were cut back, 2 bases at V and 0 bases at J, with 7 bases in the middle. The CDR3 is made up of 14 amino acids. Germline V CDR1 and CDR2: SGHVS, FNYEAQ. The CDR3 loop reads CASSLNAMNTEAFF. The CDR3 coding sequence is TGTGCCAGCAGCTTAAATGCCATGAACACTGAAGCTTTCTTT.

The chain combines TRBV29-1 with TRBJ2-1, with 8 nucleotides matching TRBD2. The trim removed 7 bases at V and 4 bases at J, leaving 12 bases unmatched. Germline V gene data show CDR1 as SQVTM and CDR2 as ANQGSEA. This CDR3 is built from 15 residues. The CDR3 DNA is TGCAGCGGGCGGGTTAGCGGGGAATTATACAATGAGCAGTTCTTC. Its protein product is CSGRVSGELYNEQFF.

This clonotype was observed a handful of times. One end of the junction varies from germline; a read error may be responsible. V and J are TRBV20-1 and TRBJ2-7; 10 bases map to TRBD1. There are 13 residues in the CDR3. Germline lookup yields CDR1 DFQATT and CDR2 SNEGSKA (reference sequence). Here the CDR3 DNA reads TGCAGTCCTAGACAGGGGGCTAGCTACGAGCAGTACTTC. Its translation is CSPRQGASYEQYF.

This clonotype was observed a handful of times. This chain joins TRBV7-8 and TRBJ2-1, with 16 bases matching TRBD2. CDR1 and CDR2 from the germline V gene are SGHVS and FQNEAQ. The CDR3 has 21 amino acids. After removal of 3 bases from V and 4 bases from J, the junction contained 15 bases not matched to a gene. Here the CDR3 DNA reads TGTGCCAGCAGCTTCGATCCCCGCACGGGACTAGCGGGAGGGTCGTACAATGAGCAGTTCTTC. This gives the protein CASSFDPRTGLAGGSYNEQFF.

The table lists this clonotype with a few counts. CDR3 bases: TGTGCCAGCAGTTTAGGAGACACAAACTCAGATACGCAGTATTTT. It is translated as CASSLGDTNSDTQYF. The chain recombines TRBV12-3 or TRBV12-4 with TRBJ2-3; D gene uncertain. The CDR3 sequence is 15 residues long. V shed 1 base and J shed 4 bases, with 12 bases lying between them.

The chain has TRBV4-3 and TRBJ1-6; TRBD1 matches at 7 bases. J lost 7 bases, V lost 3 bases, and 12 bases had no gene match. CDR1 is LGHNA, CDR2 YSLEER, per germline. The CDR3 sequence is 17 residues long. This CDR3 is CASSHYRRGQENSPLHF. The CDR3 DNA follows: TGCGCCAGCAGCCATTACCGGAGGGGGCAGGAAAATTCACCCCTCCACTTT.

The table lists this clonotype with a few counts. This chain joins TRBV24-1 and TRBJ2-1; 9 positions agree with TRBD1. The V gene's germline CDR1 is KGHDR and CDR2 SFDVKD. After removal of 4 bases from V and 6 bases from J, the junction contained 9 bases not matched to a gene. There are 16 residues in the CDR3. The CDR3 region is CATSDQGQGFGNEQFF. For the CDR3, the DNA is TGTGCCACCAGTGACCAGGGACAGGGCTTCGGCAATGAGCAGTTCTTC.

The CDR3 coding sequence is TGCGCCAGCAGCTTTGGGACAGACCCCTACGAGCAGTACTTC. Residues: CASSFGTDPYEQYF. This sequence joins TRBV5-1 and TRBJ2-7; 7 bases fit TRBD1. The CDR3 spans 14 residues. The germline CDR1 and CDR2 sequences are SGHRS and YFSETQ. Losses at the gene ends were 2 bases for V and 2 bases for J; bases not matched to a gene: 4.

This clonotype was counted only a few times. The CDR3 nucleotides are TGCGCCAGCAGCACGGGACACAACACCGGGGAGCTGTTTTTT. Its protein is CASSTGHNTGELFF. The chain employs TRBV5-1 and TRBJ2-2, with TRBD1 as a possible D gene (6 bases). Trimming left V 4 bases short and J 2 bases short, with 9 bases between. The germline gives CDR1 SGHRS, CDR2 YFSETQ. CDR3 size: 14 residues.

The V and J genes are TRBV5-1 and TRBJ2-7; 8 positions agree with TRBD1. The CDR3 spans 14 residues. Losses at the gene ends were 7 bases for V and 3 bases for J; bases not matched to a gene: 9. Germline V gene data show CDR1 as SGHRS and CDR2 as YFSETQ. CDR3 protein: CASAPRTGHYEQYF. The CDR3 DNA follows: TGCGCCAGCGCCCCTAGGACAGGGCACTACGAGCAGTACTTC.

This clonotype was counted a few times. The CDR3 DNA reads as TGTGCCAGCAGCCCGCTAGACAGCAACTATGGCTACACCTTC. Translating it yields CASSPLDSNYGYTF. The chain uses TRBV7-9 and TRBJ1-2; D perhaps matches TRBD1 (5 bases). This CDR3 is built from 14 residues. V lost 5 bases to trimming and J lost 2 bases, with 12 bases between them. Germline V gene data show CDR1 as SEHNR and CDR2 as FQNEAQ (reference sequence).

This clonotype was recorded a few times. The V call is TRBV6-1, the J call TRBJ2-3; TRBD1 might be the D (6 bases). V was trimmed by 7 bases and J by 3 bases, leaving 17 bases between them. The CDR3 is 15 residues long. Germline CDR1 is MNHNS and CDR2 is SASEGT. CDR3 region: CASTSWTAPTDTQYF. As DNA, the CDR3 is TGTGCCAGCACCTCCTGGACAGCCCCAACAGATACGCAGTATTTT.

This clonotype came up a few times. The CDR3 DNA reads as TGTGCCAGCAGGGCAGACAGGGCCACTGAAGCTTTCTTT. Its translation is CASRADRATEAFF. V is TRBV12-3 or TRBV12-4 and J is TRBJ1-1, with 7 nucleotides matching TRBD1. The CDR3 is 13 residues long. Trimming at V came to 6 bases and at J to 4 bases, leaving 5 bases not matched to a gene.